Shown below are 32 T cell receptor beta chains from a single sample sequenced in a study of blood T cell repertoires in COVID-19. Only in-frame clones appear in the TCRdb table, and some are missing; sequencing was by immunoSEQ multiplex PCR. The table includes more than 250,000 clones, around 90% detected once. Sequencing was done on a sample of peripheral blood. The receptors stem from a man in his fifties or sixties with active or convalescent COVID-19.

This chain uses TRBV6-5 with TRBJ1-5, with unresolved D. The length of the CDR3 is 12 residues. Trimming cost V 11 bases and J 5 bases, with 13 bases left between them. CDR1 and CDR2 (germline): MNHEY, SVGAGI. In DNA form, the CDR3 reads TGTGCCCCTAGAAGGCATCATCAGCCCCAGCATTTT. Protein product: CAPRRHHQPQHF.

The chain has TRBV5-1 and TRBJ1-1; perhaps TRBD1 as D (5 bases). The CDR3 is made up of 13 amino acids. Trimming pared 3 bases from V and 1 base from J, leaving 7 bases between. Germline-derived CDR1 and CDR2 are SGHRS and YFSETQ. In DNA, the CDR3 is TGCGCCAGCAGCTCGACAGAGAACACTGAAGCTTTCTTT. Translated: CASSSTENTEAFF.

This clone was picked up a small number of times. This chain connects TRBV4-1 to TRBJ2-7, with 9 positions matching TRBD2. The CDR3 is 16 residues long. CDR1 is MGHRA and CDR2 is YSYEKL in the germline V gene. V gave up 1 base and J gave up 3 bases; unmatched junction bases: 7. The CDR3 nucleotides read TGCGCCAGCAGCCAAGGGCGCAGCGGGGGGATCTACGAGCAGTACTTC. The encoded protein is CASSQGRSGGIYEQYF.

Notes on this clone: The junction does not match germline at one end; this may be a read error. V gene TRBV7-7 combines with J gene TRBJ2-5, with 12 bases that match TRBD1. Germline CDR1 reads SSHAT; CDR2 reads FNYEAQ (reference sequence). This CDR3 is 16 amino acids long. The CDR3 is CASSPEGQGAWETQYF. CDR3 DNA sequence: TGTGCTAGCAGCCCTGAGGGACAGGGGGCCTGGGAGACCCAGTACTTC.

The rearrangement links TRBV5-1 to TRBJ1-1, with TRBD1 matching 7 bases. There are 14 residues in the CDR3. V dropped 4 bases and J dropped 6; count of bases not matched to a gene: 9. From germline, CDR1 is SGHRS and CDR2 YFSETQ. The CDR3 loop is CASSQTTGPPEAFF. DNA of the CDR3: TGCGCCAGCAGCCAAACGACAGGGCCTCCTGAAGCTTTCTTT.

V is TRBV21-1 and J is TRBJ2-7; TRBD2 is taken as the D call from the table, unchecked against the DNA. TRBV21-1 counts as a pseudogene. This CDR3 comprises 15 residues. CDR3 amino acids: CAITGRRRRIYEQYF. The CDR3 coding sequence is TGTGCGATCACTGGGCGCAGGAGGCGTATCTACGAGCAGTACTTC.

The chain joins TRBV29-1 to TRBJ1-5; a weak D match, TRBD1 (6 bases). The CDR3 length is 13 residues. V lost 4 bases and J lost 3, with 10 bases in between. Germline V CDR1 and CDR2: SQVTM, ANQGSEA. DNA of the CDR3: TGCAGCGTTGGACAGGATCTCAATCAGCCCCAGCATTTT. Its protein product is CSVGQDLNQPQHF.

This clone came up once. V gene TRBV2 combines with J gene TRBJ1-2; D is perhaps TRBD1 (6 bases). This CDR3 is 13 amino acids long. The germline V gene has CDR1 SNHLY and CDR2 FYNNEI. V was cut by 7 bases and J by 2 bases, with 11 bases left in between. The CDR3 loop reads CASNQGMNYGYTF. CDR3 in DNA: TGTGCCAGCAATCAGGGGATGAACTATGGCTACACCTTC. The variable domain in full, with the rest retrieved from reference TRBV2 and TRBJ1-2, is EPEVTQTPSHQVTQMGQEVILRCVPISNHLYFYWYRQILGQKVEFLVSFYNNEISEKSEIFDDQFSVERPDGSNFTLKIRSTKLEDSAMYFCASNQGMNYGYTFGSGTRLTVV.

The CDR3 DNA sequence: TGTGCCAGCAGCTTTGGCAGGGCCACTGAAGCTTTCTTT. This gives the protein CASSFGRATEAFF. J is TRBJ1-1 and V is TRBV5-6; D may be TRBD1 (5 bases). The CDR3 loop spans 13 amino acids. Deletions cut 2 bases from V and 4 bases from J, with 9 bases between. The germline CDR1 and CDR2 sequences are SGHDT and YYEEEE.

This clone has only a few counts. CDR3 sequence (DNA): TGTGCCAGCAGCTTCGGCCAGGGGAATTCACCCCTCCACTTT. Translated, it gives CASSFGQGNSPLHF. The chain couples TRBV5-8 to TRBJ1-6; D is possibly TRBD1 (6 bases). Trimming shortened V by 2 bases and J by 7 bases, and 10 bases separated the two germline ends. The CDR3 contains 14 residues. CDR1 and CDR2 from the germline V gene are SGHTS and YDEGEE.

This clone was detected only once. In nucleotides, the CDR3 is TGTGCCAGCAGCTTAAGGCTAGCGGGAGGTGTCTACAATGAGCAGTTCTTC. As protein: CASSLRLAGGVYNEQFF. V and J are TRBV7-8 and TRBJ2-1, with 11 bases matching TRBD2. Germline assignment: CDR1 SGHVS and CDR2 FQNEAQ. There are 17 residues in the CDR3. V shed 2 bases, J shed 3 bases, and the junction held 6 bases outside the gene matches.

This chain joins TRBV18 and TRBJ1-2; 7 bases map to TRBD1. The junction had 8 bases not matched to a gene; V was cut back by 6 bases and J by 1 base. Germline V CDR1 and CDR2: KGHSH, LQKENI. This CDR3 comprises 15 residues. CDR3 nucleotide sequence: TGTGCCAGCTCGCCTGGGACAGCCAATAACTATGGCTACACCTTC. Residues: CASSPGTANNYGYTF.

Only one count was recorded for this clone. DNA for the CDR3: TGTGCCAGCAGCTTCGAGCTAACCACCGGGGAGCTGTTTTTT. Amino acid sequence: CASSFELTTGELFF. The chain combines TRBV11-2 with TRBJ2-2; D unresolved. V lost 3 bases, J lost 4 bases, and 9 bases lay in between. This CDR3 has 14 residues. In germline, CDR1 is SGHAT, CDR2 FQNNGV.

This chain links TRBV19 with TRBJ2-7; 13 bases match TRBD2. This CDR3 comprises 17 residues. Trimming cost V 4 bases and J 4 bases; bases outside gene matches: 10. Per the germline V gene, CDR1 is LNHDA and CDR2 is SQIVND (reference sequence). CDR3: CASSTGAGLAGVYEQYF. In DNA, the CDR3 is TGTGCCAGTAGTACGGGCGCCGGACTAGCGGGAGTGTACGAGCAGTACTTC.

This clone was detected a few times. This rearrangement joins TRBV18 to TRBJ2-3, with TRBD1 as a possible D gene (6 bases). The CDR3 loop spans 13 amino acids. With 6 bases removed from V and 3 bases from J, the gap between germline ends came to 10 bases. Germline lookup yields CDR1 KGHSH and CDR2 LQKENI. CDR3 nucleotide sequence: TGTGCCAGCTCCCTGGGGGCAACAGATACGCAGTATTTT. Translating gives CASSLGATDTQYF.

The V and J genes are TRBV4-1 and TRBJ1-4, with TRBD1 matching 10 bases. Germline values: CDR1 MGHRA, CDR2 YSYEKL. After removal of 0 bases from V and 8 bases from J, the junction contained 6 bases not matched to a gene. CDR3 length: 16 amino acids. The CDR3 here is CASSQETGGRGEKLFF. In DNA form, the CDR3 reads TGCGCCAGCAGCCAAGAGACAGGGGGCAGAGGAGAAAAACTGTTTTTT.

The rearrangement uses TRBV10-1 and TRBJ2-5; 9 positions agree with TRBD2. Germline V gives CDR1 WNHNN, CDR2 SYGVQD (reference sequence). Losses at the gene ends were 6 bases for V and 3 bases for J; bases not matched to a gene: 8. The length of the CDR3 is 15 residues. The CDR3 is CASSVGLAGKETQYF. The CDR3 DNA reads TGCGCCAGCAGCGTCGGGCTAGCGGGAAAAGAGACCCAGTACTTC.

V is TRBV7-8 and J is TRBJ1-1; TRBD1 is a possible D gene (6 bases). V lost 3 bases and J 5 bases, leaving 7 bases between the germline ends. Germline V gives CDR1 SGHVS, CDR2 FQNEAQ. The CDR3 has 12 amino acids. The CDR3 here is CASSFTGTEAFF. The CDR3 DNA sequence: TGTGCCAGCAGCTTCACAGGGACTGAAGCTTTCTTT.

This sequence joins TRBV15 and TRBJ2-6; 10 positions match TRBD1. The CDR3 covers 20 residues. Germline V gives CDR1 LNHNV, CDR2 YYDKDF (reference sequence). V trimming: 8 bases; J trimming: 0 bases; junction bases outside the gene matches: 16. The DNA for the CDR3 is TGTGCCACCGACGATACAAAGGCCGGGACAGGGGTCTCTGGGGCCAACGTCCTGACTTTC. Its protein is CATDDTKAGTGVSGANVLTF.

V and J are TRBV2 and TRBJ2-7, with 10 bases matching TRBD1. Germline CDR1 and CDR2: SNHLY and FYNNEI. This CDR3 is built from 15 residues. With V trimmed by 8 bases and J by 2 bases, 9 bases remained unmatched. CDR3 in amino acids: CASGQGGGATYEQYF. DNA for the CDR3: TGTGCCAGCGGACAGGGGGGAGGGGCGACCTACGAGCAGTACTTC.

This sequence joins TRBV5-1 and TRBJ2-7, with a tentative D call TRBD2 (5 bases). This CDR3 region has 14 residues. Trimming removed 4 bases from V and 2 bases from J, with 13 bases in between. The germline V gene encodes CDR1 SGHRS and CDR2 YFSETQ. The DNA for the CDR3 is TGCGCCAGCAGCCAAATCGGACTTACCTACGAGCAGTACTTC. This encodes CASSQIGLTYEQYF.

The chain is built from TRBV28 and TRBJ2-7, with TRBD1 as a possible D gene (6 bases). With 8 bases removed from V and 5 bases from J, the gap between germline ends came to 13 bases. Looked up from germline, CDR1 is MDHEN and CDR2 is SYDVKM. This CDR3 is 12 amino acids long. Here the CDR3 DNA reads TGTGCCAGCCTGGGGGCACTCGACGAGCAGTACTTC. Its translation: CASLGALDEQYF.

This rearrangement joins TRBV5-5 to TRBJ2-7; 9 nucleotides match TRBD1. This CDR3 comprises 14 residues. Germline V gene sequence: CDR1 SGHKS, CDR2 YYEKEE (reference sequence). V trimming: 3 bases; J trimming: 3 bases; junction bases outside the gene matches: 4. CDR3: CASSSTGGDYEQYF. The CDR3 bases are TGTGCCAGCAGCTCTACAGGGGGCGACTACGAGCAGTACTTC.

The V and J genes are TRBV6-2 or TRBV6-3 and TRBJ1-5; a possible D gene is TRBD1 (6 bases). The CDR3 spans 17 residues. Trimming removed 5 bases from V and 4 bases from J, with 21 bases in between. Germline loops: CDR1 MNHEY, CDR2 SVGEGT. The CDR3 DNA reads as TGTGCCAGCAGTCAGAGTCGAAGGGGTCAGGGGAATCAGCCCCAGCATTTT. Its protein is CASSQSRRGQGNQPQHF.

This sequence joins TRBV4-3 and TRBJ1-3; no firm D call. Germline V CDR1 and CDR2: LGHNA, YSLEER. The CDR3 contains 15 residues. V was trimmed by 0 bases and J by 4 bases, leaving 10 bases between them. The DNA for the CDR3 is TGCGCCAGCAGCCAAGAGAGTCGGGAGGGAAACACCATATATTTT. Translating gives CASSQESREGNTIYF.

This clone was seen a few times. The V and J genes are TRBV7-8 and TRBJ1-1, with D tentatively TRBD1 (6 bases). CDR3 length: 15 amino acids. Trimming took 2 bases from V and 1 from J, leaving 11 bases between them. Germline CDR1 SGHVS, CDR2 FQNEAQ. The chain's CDR3 is CASSLNRQENTEAFF. The CDR3 DNA is TGTGCCAGCAGCTTAAACCGACAGGAGAACACTGAAGCTTTCTTT.

A few counts support this clone. This chain links TRBV24-1 with TRBJ2-5; 7 bases are a match to TRBD1. CDR1 is KGHDR and CDR2 is SFDVKD in the germline V gene. The trim removed 6 bases at V and 3 bases at J, leaving 3 bases unmatched. The CDR3 contains 13 residues. CDR3 sequence reads: CATSTQGKETQYF. The CDR3 region has the DNA TGTGCCACCAGTACACAGGGGAAAGAGACCCAGTACTTC.

V gene TRBV5-1 combines with J gene TRBJ2-5, with a possible D match to TRBD1 (5 bases). The CDR3 runs to 13 residues. Germline loops: CDR1 SGHRS, CDR2 YFSETQ. Trimming removed 0 bases from V and 5 bases from J, with 8 bases in between. CDR3 bases: TGCGCCAGCAGCTTGGGTGGGGCTGAGACCCAGTACTTC. It codes for CASSLGGAETQYF.

The chain joins TRBV4-3 to TRBJ2-1, with TRBD1 as a possible D gene (6 bases). The V end was cut by 4 bases, the J end by 0 bases, with 10 bases between. This CDR3 has 15 residues. CDR1 and CDR2 (germline): LGHNA, YSLEER. CDR3 residues: CASSRDRFSYNEQFF. The CDR3 DNA follows: TGCGCCAGCAGCCGAGACAGGTTCTCCTACAATGAGCAGTTCTTC.

In DNA, the CDR3 is TGTGCCAGCAGTTGGGACAGACTTTACGAGCAGTACTTC. This sequence encodes CASSWDRLYEQYF. The chain uses TRBV2 and TRBJ2-7; 7 bases fit TRBD1. This CDR3 has 13 amino acids. The V segment lost 5 bases and the J segment 4 bases; nucleotides outside the gene matches: 5. CDR1 is SNHLY, CDR2 FYNNEI, per germline.

This sequence joins TRBV19 and TRBJ1-5; no clear D gene. Trimming pared 3 bases from V and 9 bases from J, leaving 12 bases between. Germline CDR1 LNHDA, CDR2 SQIVND (reference sequence). The CDR3 contains 13 residues. The CDR3 is CASSISGGGPQHF. CDR3 DNA sequence: TGTGCCAGTAGTATCTCGGGTGGCGGGCCCCAGCATTTT.

Written as DNA, the CDR3 is TGTGCCAGCAGTTACTCGTACAGGGTCTCACCCCTCCACTTT. The encoded protein is CASSYSYRVSPLHF. This chain joins TRBV6-2 or TRBV6-3 and TRBJ1-6; tentatively, D is TRBD1 (6 bases). The CDR3 totals 14 residues. Germline CDR1 and CDR2: MNHEY and SVGEGT. Between the trimmed V and J ends, which lost 0 bases and 10 bases, there was a span of 10 bases.